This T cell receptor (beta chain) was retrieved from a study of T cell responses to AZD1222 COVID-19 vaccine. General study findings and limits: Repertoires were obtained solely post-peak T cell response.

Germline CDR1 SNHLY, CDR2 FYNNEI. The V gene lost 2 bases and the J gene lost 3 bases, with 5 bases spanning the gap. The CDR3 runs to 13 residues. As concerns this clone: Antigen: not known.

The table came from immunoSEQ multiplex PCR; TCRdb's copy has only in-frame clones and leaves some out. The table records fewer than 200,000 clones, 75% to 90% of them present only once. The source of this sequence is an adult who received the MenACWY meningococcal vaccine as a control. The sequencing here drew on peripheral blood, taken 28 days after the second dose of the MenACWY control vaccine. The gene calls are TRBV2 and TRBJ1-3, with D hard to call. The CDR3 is CASSELGGNTIYF. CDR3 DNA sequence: TGTGCCAGCAGTGAATTAGGTGGAAACACCATATATTTT. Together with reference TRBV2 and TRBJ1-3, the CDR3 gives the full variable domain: EPEVTQTPSHQVTQMGQEVILRCVPISNHLYFYWYRQILGQKVEFLVSFYNNEISEKSEIFDDQFSVERPDGSNFTLKIRSTKLEDSAMYFCASSELGGNTIYFGEGSWLTVV.